This is a list of T cell receptor beta chains from one sample in a study of patients and donors after allogeneic stem cell transplantation. TCRdb used MiXCR to reprocess the RT-PCR reads, holding one entry per CDR3 protein. Among 200,000 to 250,000 distinct CDR3 sequences listed, around 40% were seen once. Sequencing was performed on blood, either unsorted or a sorted T cell fraction (not recorded which). The receptors come from a human donor who was either an allogeneic HSCT recipient or a stem cell or donor lymphocyte infusion donor (not recorded which). It is not recorded whose cells these are; they may come from a transplant donor. CDR3s include the opening cysteine and the closing phenylalanine or tryptophan. The D gene is left open where the match is weak. Size tells how often a clone was seen (once, few, many) or the class of an expanded clone, and some rows leave it out.

size,J,V,D,CDR3,DNA
-,TRBJ2-3,TRBV4-1,-,CASSQGWRGPITDTQYF,TGCGCCAGCAGCCAAGGATGGCGGGGACCCATCACAGATACGCAGTATTTT
many,TRBJ1-5,TRBV12-3/TRBV12-4,-,CASSLGGINQPQHF,TGTGCCAGCAGTTTGGGGGGAATCAATCAGCCCCAGCATTTT
few,TRBJ2-4,TRBV27,-,CASRRWGAKNIQYF,TGTGCCAGCAGACGGTGGGGGGCCAAAAACATTCAGTACTTC
-,TRBJ1-4,TRBV20-1,-,CSAISGTNEKLFF,TGCAGTGCTATCAGCGGGACTAATGAAAAACTGTTTTTT
few,TRBJ1-1,TRBV24-1,-,CATRPRRGEAFF,TGTGCCACCCGTCCTAGAAGGGGTGAAGCTTTCTTT
few,TRBJ1-2,TRBV20-1,-,CSARHGRVYGYTF,TGCAGTGCTAGACACGGCCGCGTCTATGGCTACACCTTC
once,TRBJ1-2,TRBV27,TRBD1,CASRTGGVEYGYTF,TGTGCCAGCAGGACAGGGGGGGTAGAATATGGCTACACCTTC
-,TRBJ1-6,TRBV7-3,-,CASSPHQHSPLHF,TGTGCCAGCAGCCCGCACCAGCATTCACCCCTCCACTTT
few,TRBJ2-7,TRBV12-3/TRBV12-4,TRBD2,CASRSRGVPYEQYF,TGTGCCAGCAGGTCCCGGGGGGTTCCCTACGAGCAGTACTTC
-,TRBJ1-2,TRBV18,-,CASSPLVHAEGYGYTF,TGTGCCAGCTCACCCCTAGTTCACGCAGAGGGCTATGGCTACACCTTC
-,TRBJ2-1,TRBV28,-,CASTSPLRSPDRNEQFF,TGTGCCAGCACCTCTCCCCTTCGGAGCCCAGATCGGAATGAGCAGTTCTTC
-,TRBJ2-1,TRBV5-8,-,CASSLDSLPHNEQFF,TGTGCCAGCAGCTTGGACAGCCTACCCCACAATGAGCAGTTCTTC
few,TRBJ1-6,TRBV12-3/TRBV12-4,-,CASSLLEGSPLHF,TGTGCCAGCAGTTTATTGGAGGGATCACCCCTCCACTTT
-,TRBJ2-7,TRBV10-3,TRBD2,CAIGDSGRGHEQYF,TGTGCCATCGGTGATAGCGGGAGAGGCCACGAGCAGTACTTC
-,TRBJ2-7,TRBV5-1,-,CASSTAGGRTYEQYF,TGCGCCAGCAGCACCGCTGGGGGGCGAACCTACGAGCAGTACTTC
-,TRBJ2-7,TRBV4-1,TRBD1,CASSRAGGSYEQYF,TGCGCCAGCAGTAGGGCAGGGGGTTCCTACGAGCAGTACTTC
-,TRBJ1-1,TRBV5-1,-,CASSMGETEAFF,TGCGCCAGCAGCATGGGGGAAACTGAAGCTTTCTTT
few,TRBJ1-1,TRBV5-8,TRBD1,CASSRDRGIPEAFF,TGTGCCAGCAGCCGGGACAGGGGAATCCCTGAAGCTTTCTTT
-,TRBJ2-7,TRBV6-6,TRBD1,CASSSFAGGYEQYF,TGTGCCAGCAGTTCTTTCGCAGGGGGCTACGAGCAGTACTTC
-,TRBJ2-7,TRBV12-3/TRBV12-4,TRBD1,CASRSTGEQYF,TGTGCCAGCAGGTCGACAGGGGAGCAGTACTTC
-,TRBJ1-5,TRBV3-1,-,CASSSSQGYGNQPQHF,TGTGCCAGCAGCTCCAGTCAGGGCTATGGCAATCAGCCCCAGCATTTT
-,TRBJ2-3,TRBV28,-,CASRVPSDTQYF,TGTGCCAGCAGGGTCCCTTCAGATACGCAGTATTTT
few,TRBJ1-4,TRBV12-3/TRBV12-4,TRBD1,CASSLATGGAVRKLFF,TGTGCCAGCAGTTTAGCTACAGGGGGGGCAGTGAGAAAACTGTTTTTT
-,TRBJ1-2,TRBV29-1,-,CSVESETWAALKEGYTF,TGCAGCGTTGAATCGGAAACATGGGCAGCTCTAAAGGAGGGCTACACCTTC
once,TRBJ1-4,TRBV18,-,CASSPLPGRSATNEKLFF,TGTGCCAGCTCACCTCTACCGGGCCGTTCTGCAACTAATGAAAAACTGTTTTTT
-,TRBJ1-5,TRBV5-8,-,CASSLWGGADQPQHF,TGTGCCAGCAGCTTGTGGGGGGGCGCGGATCAGCCCCAGCATTTT
-,TRBJ1-4,TRBV7-2,-,CASSLWDNAGVKLFF,TGTGCCAGCAGCTTATGGGACAACGCGGGGGTGAAACTGTTTTTT
-,TRBJ1-3,TRBV12-3/TRBV12-4,-,CASSLLGGNTIYF,TGTGCCAGCAGTTTATTAGGTGGAAACACCATATATTTT
few,TRBJ1-3,TRBV3-1,-,CASSPVLSGNTIYF,TGTGCCAGCAGCCCGGTCCTCTCTGGAAACACCATATATTTT
few,TRBJ1-6,TRBV15,-,CATGRSSSSYNSPLHF,TGTGCCACCGGTAGGAGTTCGAGCTCCTATAATTCACCCCTCCACTTT
-,TRBJ2-3,TRBV18,-,CASSPRDPDTQYF,TGTGCCAGCTCACCGAGAGATCCAGATACGCAGTATTTT
-,TRBJ1-5,TRBV5-1,TRBD1,CASSEGADQPQHF,TGCGCCAGCAGTGAGGGGGCGGATCAGCCCCAGCATTTT
few,TRBJ1-1,TRBV5-1,-,CASSPRPDRNEAFF,TGCGCCAGCAGCCCCCGTCCCGACAGGAATGAAGCTTTCTTT
-,TRBJ2-7,TRBV9,-,CASSVYEGSSFYEQYF,TGTGCCAGCAGCGTATATGAGGGGAGTTCCTTCTACGAGCAGTACTTC
few,TRBJ1-5,TRBV20-1,-,CSAVPMGQPQHF,TGCAGTGCTGTCCCGATGGGACAGCCCCAGCATTTT
few,TRBJ1-3,TRBV5-5,-,CASSLDIVNSGNTIYF,TGTGCCAGCAGCTTGGACATCGTTAACTCTGGAAACACCATATATTTT
-,TRBJ2-1,TRBV20-1,TRBD2,CSATGLLGEQFF,TGCAGTGCTACGGGACTACTCGGTGAGCAGTTCTTC
-,TRBJ1-5,TRBV12-3/TRBV12-4,-,CASSLSGGMSNQPQHF,TGTGCCAGCAGTTTATCTGGGGGCATGAGCAATCAGCCCCAGCATTTT
-,TRBJ2-3,TRBV11-2,-,CASSLDLVPTDTQYF,TGTGCCAGCAGCTTAGATCTCGTGCCGACAGATACGCAGTATTTT
-,TRBJ1-1,TRBV11-2,-,CASSPRGSPRHEAFF,TGTGCCAGCAGCCCCCGTGGGTCCCCACGTCATGAAGCTTTCTTT
few,TRBJ1-1,TRBV6-2/TRBV6-3,-,CASSPPGEAFF,TGTGCCAGCAGTCCACCCGGGGAAGCTTTCTTT
-,TRBJ1-4,TRBV12-3/TRBV12-4,-,CASSHDPHQDEKLFF,TGTGCCAGCAGTCATGACCCCCACCAGGATGAAAAACTGTTTTTT
-,TRBJ1-3,TRBV9,-,CASSAQRSSGNTIYF,TGTGCCAGCAGCGCTCAACGATCCTCTGGAAACACCATATATTTT
-,TRBJ1-4,TRBV28,-,CASSSPGVPNEKLFF,TGTGCCAGCAGTTCCCCGGGGGTGCCGAATGAAAAACTGTTTTTT
-,TRBJ1-3,TRBV7-9,-,CASIHLGGGNTIYF,TGTGCCAGCATCCACTTGGGGGGTGGAAACACCATATATTTT
-,TRBJ1-6,TRBV20-1,-,CSARGRGAARNSPLHF,TGCAGTGCTAGAGGCCGAGGGGCCGCCCGGAATTCACCCCTCCACTTT